This T cell receptor beta chain is drawn from a study of CD8+CD57+ T cells in acquired aplastic anemia (dated by TCRdb to the late 2010s). For context, the study as a whole: DNA extracted from sorted CD4+ and CD8+ cells had a mean of around 3 ug, with a range of roughly 0.18 to 27.4 ug. Mean read counts for healthy donor samples were about 10 million for CD4+ cells and under 14 million for CD8+ cells.

Turning to this clonotype: It has no known antigen specificity. It has no much larger one-base neighbor in the sample; base qualities were not kept.

The germline V gene gives CDR1 as LGHNA and CDR2 as YNFKEQ. From its cysteine to its phenylalanine, the CDR3 spans 16 amino acids. Only CDR3 DNA remains: 48 bases, in frame from the first base. At the junction V is shortened by 7 bases and J by 5 bases; bases outside the gene matches: 13. Profiling of TCR beta VDJ combinations and CDR3 sequences used genomic DNA as the template. TCR repertoire sequencing was run on an Illumina HiSeq 2000. The original methods were these. Repertoire assessment relied on Simpson's diversity index, CDR3 size and DJ length profiles, and TRBV/TRBJ rearrangement plots. The most abundant DNA sequence in the deep sequencing data was defined as the immunodominant clone. CDR3 amino acid sequences were checked for sharing across subjects and were also compared against the VDJdb database and published repertoires. In TCRdb, the public reads were trimmed at Q25 with fastp and aligned with MiXCR, with productive beta chains retained. Every distinct CDR3 protein forms one entry, paired with its most common genes and DNA. These V and J calls derive from TCRdb rather than the authors' analysis. This sample has about 220,000 distinct CDR3 sequences in its table, and about 37% of those were observed once. The top ten clones comprise more than 0.95% of the sample.

In the study, sorted CD4+ and CD8+ blood T cells from patients with severe aplastic anemia and from healthy subjects underwent deep sequencing of TCR repertoires. Ficoll-Paque density gradient centrifugation was used to isolate peripheral blood mononuclear cells. CD4+ and CD8+ T cells were sorted by FACS or magnetic beads before DNA extraction. What the work shows at the level of the full study, not this receptor alone: CD8+ Simpson's diversity did not differ significantly between patients and healthy controls (P=0.060). Around 30 CD8+ CDR3 sequences were shared between patients and controls but appeared highly expressed in patients and within their immunodominant clones.

The sample consisted of sorted CD4+, CD8+, or CD8+CD57+ T cells (not recorded which) from PBMCs. This receptor was obtained from a human donor in good health, serving as a control. Rearrangement joined TRBV4-2 to TRBJ2-1; 8 nucleotides in the junction match TRBD2. The encoded CDR3 is CASTTTGAGGNNEQFF. The nucleotide sequence is TGTGCCAGCACCACTACGGGGGCGGGGGGCAACAATGAGCAGTTCTTC.